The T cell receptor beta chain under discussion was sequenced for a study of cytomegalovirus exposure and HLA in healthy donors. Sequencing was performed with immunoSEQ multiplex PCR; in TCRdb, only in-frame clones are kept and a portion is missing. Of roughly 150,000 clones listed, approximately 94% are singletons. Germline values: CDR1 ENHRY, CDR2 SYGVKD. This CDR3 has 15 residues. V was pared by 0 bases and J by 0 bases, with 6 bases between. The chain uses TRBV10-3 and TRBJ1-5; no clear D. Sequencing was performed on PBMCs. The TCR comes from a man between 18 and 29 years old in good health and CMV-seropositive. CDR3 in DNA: TGTGCCATCAGTGAGTCGATGAGTAGCAATCAGCCCCAGCATTTT. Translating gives CAISESMSSNQPQHF.